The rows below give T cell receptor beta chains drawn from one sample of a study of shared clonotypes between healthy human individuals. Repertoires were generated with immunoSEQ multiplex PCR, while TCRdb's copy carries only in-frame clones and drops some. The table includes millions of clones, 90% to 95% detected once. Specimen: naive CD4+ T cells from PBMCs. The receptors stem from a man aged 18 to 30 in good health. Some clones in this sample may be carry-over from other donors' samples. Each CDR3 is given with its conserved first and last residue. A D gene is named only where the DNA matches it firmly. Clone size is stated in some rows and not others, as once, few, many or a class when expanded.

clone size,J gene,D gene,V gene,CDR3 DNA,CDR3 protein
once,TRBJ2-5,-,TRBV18,TGTGCCAGCTCACCGTATTCGAGCGGGTACCAAGAGACCCAGTACTTC,CASSPYSSGYQETQYF
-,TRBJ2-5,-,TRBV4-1,TGCGCCAGCAGCCTAGACCCCCGTCAAGATCCCCAGTACTTC,CASSLDPRQDPQYF
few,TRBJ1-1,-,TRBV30,TGTGCCTGGAGTGTCGGGGGTGGGACTGAAGCTTTCTTT,CAWSVGGGTEAFF
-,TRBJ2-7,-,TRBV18,TGTGCCAGCTCACCAGCGGGGGCCCTGGGGGAGCAGTACTTC,CASSPAGALGEQYF
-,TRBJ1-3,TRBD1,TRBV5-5,TGTGCCAGCAGCCCAAGACAGGGTCCTGGAAACACCATATATTTT,CASSPRQGPGNTIYF
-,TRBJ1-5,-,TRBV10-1,TGCGCCAGCAGTGAGTCTCGCAATCAGCCCCAGCATTTT,CASSESRNQPQHF
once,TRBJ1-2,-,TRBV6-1,TGTGCCAGCAGTGAAGTAGGAGGAGGCCGCCAGGAAGGCTACACCTTC,CASSEVGGGRQEGYTF
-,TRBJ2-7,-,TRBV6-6,TGTGCCAGCAGTTACGGTCAGGGGACCACCTACGAGCAGTACTTC,CASSYGQGTTYEQYF
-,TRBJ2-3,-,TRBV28,TGTGCCAGCAGTTTAGTCCGCGGGCCCAGCACAGATACGCAGTATTTT,CASSLVRGPSTDTQYF
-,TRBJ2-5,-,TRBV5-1,TGCGCCAGCAGCTTGGCCCTAAATGGGGGCCAAGAGACCCAGTACTTC,CASSLALNGGQETQYF
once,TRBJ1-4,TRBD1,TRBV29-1,TGCAGCGTTGATGGGGTGAAGGGGGCGACTGAAAAACTGTTTTTT,CSVDGVKGATEKLFF
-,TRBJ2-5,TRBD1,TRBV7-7,TGTGCCAGCAGCATCGACAGGGAGGAGACCCAGTACTTC,CASSIDREETQYF
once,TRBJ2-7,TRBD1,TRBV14,TGTGCCAGCAGCCGAACAACCCGGACAGGGCCCGAGCAGTACTTC,CASSRTTRTGPEQYF
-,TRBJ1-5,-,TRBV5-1,TGCGCCAGCAGCTTGGAGGGGTCTGAAAATCAGCCCCAGCATTTT,CASSLEGSENQPQHF
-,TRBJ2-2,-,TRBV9,TGTGCCAGCAGCCCCCAATCCCTGGGTCGGGGGCTCTACACCGGGGAGCTGTTTTTT,CASSPQSLGRGLYTGELFF
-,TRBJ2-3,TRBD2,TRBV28,TGTGCCAGCAGCCTATCGGGACTAGCGGGGGCAGATACGCAGTATTTT,CASSLSGLAGADTQYF
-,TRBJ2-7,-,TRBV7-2,TGTGCCAGCAGCTTAGGCGGAGCGCCCATCTACGAGCAGTACTTC,CASSLGGAPIYEQYF
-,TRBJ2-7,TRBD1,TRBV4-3,TGCGCCAGCAGCCAAGGTCCTGACAGGGCCTCCCGCTACGAGCAGTACTTC,CASSQGPDRASRYEQYF
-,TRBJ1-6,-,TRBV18,TGTGCCAGCTCACCCCAAGGGACTGCCGGGGGGCCCCTCCACTTT,CASSPQGTAGGPLHF
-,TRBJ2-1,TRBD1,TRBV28,TGTGCCAGCAGTTCAGGGGGTTTCTCCTACAATGAGCAGTTCTTC,CASSSGGFSYNEQFF
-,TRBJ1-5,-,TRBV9,TGTGCCAGCAGCCCCTCCGGATGGGGGGATAATCAGCCCCAGCATTTT,CASSPSGWGDNQPQHF
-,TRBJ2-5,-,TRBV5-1,TGCGCCAGCAAAATCAAGTCCGGGGAACGGGAGACCCAGTACTTC,CASKIKSGERETQYF
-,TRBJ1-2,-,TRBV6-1,TGTGCCAGCAATTCCAGGGAAGTCTATGGCTACACCTTC,CASNSREVYGYTF
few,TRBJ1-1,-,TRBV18,TGTGCCAGCTCACCATTACTGAACACTGAAGCTTTCTTT,CASSPLLNTEAFF
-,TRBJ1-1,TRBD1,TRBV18,TGTGCCAGCTCGCGACAGGGAAACACTGAAGCTTTCTTT,CASSRQGNTEAFF
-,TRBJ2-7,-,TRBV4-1,TGCGCCAGCAGCCAAGATCCGACGGTCTACGAGCAGTACTTC,CASSQDPTVYEQYF
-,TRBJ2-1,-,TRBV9,TGTGCCAGCGGAGGTCGGGCGGGTGCCTACAATGAGCAGTTCTTC,CASGGRAGAYNEQFF
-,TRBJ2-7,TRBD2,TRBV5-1,TGCGCCAGCAGCGCTGGAGGGACTAGCGGGCTCTACGAGCAGTACTTC,CASSAGGTSGLYEQYF
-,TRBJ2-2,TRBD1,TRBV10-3,TGTGCCATCAGTGAGGACAGGGATATCGGGGAGCTGTTTTTT,CAISEDRDIGELFF
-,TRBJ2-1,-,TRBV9,TGTGCCAGCACCGCGATGCAGACGGGTAGGGATGAGCAGTTCTTC,CASTAMQTGRDEQFF
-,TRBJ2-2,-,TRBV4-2,TGTGCCAGCAGCCCTTCAAGGGTCGGCACCGGGGAGCTGTTTTTT,CASSPSRVGTGELFF
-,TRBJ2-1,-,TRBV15,TGTGCCACCAGCAGAAGCGGAAGCGCGGACTACAATGAGCAGTTCTTC,CATSRSGSADYNEQFF
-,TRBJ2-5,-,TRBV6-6,TGTGCCAGCAGTTCCCTAAAGGGGGACGAGGAGACCCAGTACTTC,CASSSLKGDEETQYF
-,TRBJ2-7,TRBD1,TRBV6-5,TGTGCCAGCAATAGACAGGGGTATCCCTACGAGCAGTACTTC,CASNRQGYPYEQYF
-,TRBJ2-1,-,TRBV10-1,TGCGCCAGCAGTGAGTCGATCGGGGGATACAATGAGCAGTTCTTC,CASSESIGGYNEQFF
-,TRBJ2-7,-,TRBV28,TGTGCCAGTACCCGAGTTCGGGATTCCTACGAGCAGTACTTC,CASTRVRDSYEQYF
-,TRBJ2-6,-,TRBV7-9,TGTGCCAGCAGCTTGACTAGCTCTGGGGCCAACGTCCTGACTTTC,CASSLTSSGANVLTF
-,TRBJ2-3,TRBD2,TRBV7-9,TGTGCCAGCAGCCCCGGGACTAGAGAAGATACGCAGTATTTT,CASSPGTREDTQYF
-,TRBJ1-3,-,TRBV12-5,TGTGCTAGTGGTACGCGGACATCTGACTCTAGAAACACCATATATTTT,CASGTRTSDSRNTIYF
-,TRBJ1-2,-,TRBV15,TGTGCCACCAGCCGTACAGGGAACTATGGCTACACCTTC,CATSRTGNYGYTF
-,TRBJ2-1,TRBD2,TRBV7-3,TGTGCCAGCAGCCGGACTAGCGGGGACAATGAGCAGTTCTTC,CASSRTSGDNEQFF
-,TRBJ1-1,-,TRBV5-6,TGTGCCAGCAGCTGGTGGGTAATCGGCGGTAACACTGAAGCTTTCTTT,CASSWWVIGGNTEAFF
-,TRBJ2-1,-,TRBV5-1,TGCGCCAGCAGCTTTGGTAGCTCCAATGAGCAGTTCTTC,CASSFGSSNEQFF
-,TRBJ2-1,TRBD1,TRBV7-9,TGTGCCAGCAGCGGACAGACAGGGGAGCAGTTCTTC,CASSGQTGEQFF
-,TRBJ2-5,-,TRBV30,TGTGCCTGGGGGAGACACGGCCAAGAGACCCAGTACTTC,CAWGRHGQETQYF
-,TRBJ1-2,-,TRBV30,TGTGCCTGGAGTGTGGGGGCAGGCCACGGCTACACCTTC,CAWSVGAGHGYTF
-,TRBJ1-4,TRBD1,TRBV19,TGTGCCAGTAGTGGACAGGGGGCGCCTAATGAAAAACTGTTTTTT,CASSGQGAPNEKLFF
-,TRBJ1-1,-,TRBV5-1,TGCGCCAGCAGCCCGGAAGCAGGCAGCACTGAAGCTTTCTTT,CASSPEAGSTEAFF
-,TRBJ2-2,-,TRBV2,TGTGCCAGCTCAACACTAAGGGTCCTTGCCGGGGAGCTGTTTTTT,CASSTLRVLAGELFF
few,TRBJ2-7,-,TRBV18,TGTGCCAGCTCACCATCCCTGCCTTACGAGCAGTACTTC,CASSPSLPYEQYF
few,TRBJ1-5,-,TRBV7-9,TGTGCCAGCAGCCAAGACAGTAAGCCCCAGCATTTT,CASSQDSKPQHF